This T cell receptor (beta chain) was captured by sequencing in a study of siplizumab effects on memory and regulatory T cells. CDR1 and CDR2 from the germline V gene are DFQATT and SNEGSKA (reference sequence). Between the trimmed V and J ends, which lost 7 bases and 7 bases, there was a span of 8 bases. This CDR3 comprises 9 residues. Repertoires were generated with immunoSEQ multiplex PCR, while TCRdb's copy carries only in-frame clones and drops some. The data show 100,000 to 120,000 clones, 85% to 95% seen once. This sequence originates from a human donor in good health. This sequence joins TRBV20-1 and TRBJ2-7; D is unresolved. Sequencing input: CD4+ T cells sorted from blood. The CDR3 nucleotides read TGCAGTGTAGGTGGTGAGCAGTACTTC. It translates to CSVGGEQYF.